The rows below give T cell receptor beta chains drawn from one sample of a study of siplizumab effects on memory and regulatory T cells. The protocol was immunoSEQ multiplex PCR, while the TCRdb copy is restricted to in-frame clones and leaves out a portion. The sample shows 85,000 to 130,000 clones, more than 90% of them seen only once. The material sequenced was CD4+ T cells sorted from blood. The receptor set was obtained from a human donor in good health. Some clones in this sample may be carry-over from other donors' samples. The CDR3 runs from the conserved cysteine through the conserved F or W. A D gene is named only where the DNA matches it firmly. Part of the rows lack a size; the others show once, few, many or a class for expanded clones.

V	D	J	size	DNA	CDR3
TRBV5-6	.	TRBJ2-7	.	TGTGCCAGCAGCTTGGGTCGGGACGGAACCTACGAGCAGTACTTC	CASSLGRDGTYEQYF
TRBV19	.	TRBJ1-2	.	TGTGCCAGTAGTATAGGGACACTACCTAACTATGGCTACACCTTC	CASSIGTLPNYGYTF
TRBV7-9	.	TRBJ1-2	.	TGTGCCAGCAGCTTTTACCTAGGACAGACTACACGTGGCTACACCTTC	CASSFYLGQTTRGYTF
TRBV5-4	.	TRBJ1-1	.	TGTGCCAGCAGCTTGAAGGGGCCCACTGAAGCTTTCTTT	CASSLKGPTEAFF
TRBV19	.	TRBJ1-4	.	TGTGCCAGTAGTAAATGGTTGGGTAGTAGCCATGAAAAACTGTTTTTT	CASSKWLGSSHEKLFF
TRBV30	TRBD1	TRBJ1-5	.	TGTGCCTGGCAAGATCCCGGGACAGTCAGTCAGCCCCAGCATTTT	CAWQDPGTVSQPQHF
TRBV29-1	TRBD2	TRBJ2-7	.	TGCAGCGTTAGTTCCCTCCCTAGCGGAGCGGGGGAGCAGTACTTC	CSVSSLPSGAGEQYF
TRBV28	TRBD1	TRBJ2-5	.	TGTGCCAGCAGTTTACCACAGGGGAAAGAGACCCAGTACTTC	CASSLPQGKETQYF
TRBV7-2	.	TRBJ2-1	.	TGTGCCAGCAGCCATAATTACAATGAGCAGTTCTTC	CASSHNYNEQFF
TRBV6-5	.	TRBJ1-1	.	TGTGCCAGCAGTCGGCAGATGAACACTGAAGCTTTCTTT	CASSRQMNTEAFF
TRBV10-2	TRBD2	TRBJ2-5	.	TGCGCCAGCAGGAGGACTAGCGGGAGGTCTTCCCAAGAGACCCAGTACTTC	CASRRTSGRSSQETQYF
TRBV23-1	.	TRBJ2-1	.	TGCGCCAGCAGACCCAGGGAGAACAATGAGCAGTTCTTC	CASRPRENNEQFF
TRBV29-1	.	TRBJ1-2	.	TGCAGTGGCGGTGGGTCCTCTACCTATGGCTACACCTTC	CSGGGSSTYGYTF
TRBV2	.	TRBJ2-1	.	TGTGCCAGCAGTGAACTAGCGAACCGGATTAGCTCCTACAATGAGCAGTTCTTC	CASSELANRISSYNEQFF
TRBV7-8	.	TRBJ2-7	.	TGTGCCAGCAGCCCCTACAAGAACTCCTACGAGCAGTACTTC	CASSPYKNSYEQYF
TRBV7-9	.	TRBJ1-5	.	TGTGCCAGCAGCTTATCTTCTCAGCCCCAGCATTTT	CASSLSSQPQHF
TRBV25-1	.	TRBJ1-2	.	TGTGCCAGCAGTGCCTTACCCACCTACCATGGCTACACCTTC	CASSALPTYHGYTF
TRBV5-1	.	TRBJ1-1	.	TGCGCCAGCAGCCCGGAGGGTCCGGGGAACACTGAAGCTTTCTTT	CASSPEGPGNTEAFF
TRBV2	.	TRBJ2-1	.	TGTGCCAGCAGCACAGGGAAAGCCTACAATGAGCAGTTCTTC	CASSTGKAYNEQFF
TRBV28	.	TRBJ2-3	.	TGTGCCAGCAGTTTACCGTTTTTGGATACGCAGTATTTT	CASSLPFLDTQYF
TRBV5-4	.	TRBJ1-3	.	TGTGCCAGCAGCTTGTCCACCTCTGGAAACACCATATATTTT	CASSLSTSGNTIYF
TRBV5-6	.	TRBJ2-7	.	TGTGCCAGCAGCTCCGGACGGAGGGACGAGCAGTACTTC	CASSSGRRDEQYF
TRBV19	TRBD2	TRBJ2-1	.	TGTGCCAGTAGCACGGGACTAGCGGGAGGGATCTCCTACAATGAGCAGTTCTTC	CASSTGLAGGISYNEQFF
TRBV19	TRBD1	TRBJ2-3	.	TGTGCCAGTAGTCGACGTCAACAGGGGCGCGCAACTCCTAGCACAGATACGCAGTATTTT	CASSRRQQGRATPSTDTQYF
TRBV2	TRBD2	TRBJ2-3	.	TGTGCCAGCAAATCGGACACGGGGGGTTTGTGGCGGGGCACAGATACGCAGTATTTT	CASKSDTGGLWRGTDTQYF
TRBV7-8	.	TRBJ2-2	.	TGTGCCAGCAGCTTAGTCTCGGCGAACACCGGGGAGCTGTTTTTT	CASSLVSANTGELFF
TRBV23-1	.	TRBJ2-1	.	TGCGCCAGCAGTCAATCGATGAGGGAAGACAGCTCCTACAATGAGCAGTTCTTC	CASSQSMREDSSYNEQFF
TRBV5-1	TRBD2	TRBJ2-3	.	TGCGCCAGCAGCCACGTCATTGGCGGGAGTACAGATACGCAGTATTTT	CASSHVIGGSTDTQYF
TRBV4-1	.	TRBJ2-5	.	TGCGCCAGCAGCCAAGGGTCAGGGAAACTACTGGAGACCCAGTACTTC	CASSQGSGKLLETQYF
TRBV6-1	.	TRBJ2-3	once	TGTGCCAGCAGCATGGACGGCCCTAGCACAGATACGCAGTATTTT	CASSMDGPSTDTQYF
TRBV18	.	TRBJ2-1	.	TGTGCCAGCTCACCACTTTTCCGGGAGAGGTGGTATGAGCAGTTCTTC	CASSPLFRERWYEQFF
TRBV9	.	TRBJ2-3	.	TGTGCCAGCAGCGTAGATACTACGCAGTATTTT	CASSVDTTQYF
TRBV19	TRBD2	TRBJ2-3	.	TGTGCCAGCAGGGAGGGCGGGAGTGGCACAGATACGCAGTATTTT	CASREGGSGTDTQYF
TRBV6-1	.	TRBJ1-5	few	TGTGCCAGCAGTGAAGTTCAGCCCCAGCATTTT	CASSEVQPQHF
TRBV18	.	TRBJ2-3	.	TGTGCCAGCTCAACCGGCACAGATACGCAGTATTTT	CASSTGTDTQYF
TRBV5-1	TRBD1	TRBJ2-1	.	TGCGCCAGCAGCTTGTGGGGAGACAGGGGGGCATCATACAATGAGCAGTTCTTC	CASSLWGDRGASYNEQFF
TRBV28	.	TRBJ2-3	.	TGTGCCAGCAGGAGCGGAGGTTTAGGCACAGATACGCAGTATTTT	CASRSGGLGTDTQYF
TRBV18	.	TRBJ2-2	.	TGTGCCAGCTCACCACCCCTAGCGTTCACCGGGGAGCTGTTTTTT	CASSPPLAFTGELFF
TRBV19	.	TRBJ2-3	.	TGTGCCAGTAGTAATAGCGGACGCACAGATACGCAGTATTTT	CASSNSGRTDTQYF
TRBV10-1	.	TRBJ2-1	.	TGCGCCAGCAGTGACGGGTCCCCTAACAATGAGCAGTTCTTC	CASSDGSPNNEQFF
TRBV7-8	TRBD2	TRBJ2-3	.	TGTGCCAGCAGCTTAGTTAGGGCTAGCGGGGCTGGTACGCAGTATTTT	CASSLVRASGAGTQYF
TRBV4-2	TRBD2	TRBJ2-5	.	TGTGCCAGCAGCCAAGGGGGACTAGCGGGACAAGAGACCCAGTACTTC	CASSQGGLAGQETQYF
TRBV28	TRBD1	TRBJ2-5	.	TGTGCCAGCAGTGACAGGGGGGGGCGAGGAGAACCGGAAGAGACCCAGTACTTC	CASSDRGGRGEPEETQYF
TRBV5-6	TRBD2	TRBJ2-7	once	TGTGCCAGCAGCTTGGCGGCTAGCGGGAGCGTCTTGGTGCAGTACTTC	CASSLAASGSVLVQYF
TRBV2	TRBD1	TRBJ2-5	.	TGTGCCAGCAGACCGTTTAATATGGACAGGCGGTCACGAAAGACCCAGTACTTC	CASRPFNMDRRSRKTQYF
TRBV19	TRBD2	TRBJ2-1	.	TGTGCCAGTAGTTCACGCGGACTAGCGGGAGTCAATGAGCAGTTCTTC	CASSSRGLAGVNEQFF